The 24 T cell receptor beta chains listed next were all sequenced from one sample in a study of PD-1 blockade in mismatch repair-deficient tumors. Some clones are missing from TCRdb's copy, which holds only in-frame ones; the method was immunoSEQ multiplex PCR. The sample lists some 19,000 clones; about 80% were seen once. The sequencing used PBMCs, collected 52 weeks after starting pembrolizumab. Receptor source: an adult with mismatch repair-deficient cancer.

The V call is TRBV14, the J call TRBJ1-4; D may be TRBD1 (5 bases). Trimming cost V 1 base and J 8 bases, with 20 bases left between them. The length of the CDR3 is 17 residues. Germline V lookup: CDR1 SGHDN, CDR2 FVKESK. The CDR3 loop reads CASSQGRGGIKGEKLFF. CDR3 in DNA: TGTGCCAGCAGCCAAGGAAGAGGAGGGATCAAGGGGGAAAAACTGTTTTTT.

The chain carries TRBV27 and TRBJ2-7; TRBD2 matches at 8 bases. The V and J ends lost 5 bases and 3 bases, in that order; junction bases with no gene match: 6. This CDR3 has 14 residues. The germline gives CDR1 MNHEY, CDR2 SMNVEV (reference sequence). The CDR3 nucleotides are TGTGCCAGCAGTGTAGCGGGACGGGACTACGAGCAGTACTTC. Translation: CASSVAGRDYEQYF.

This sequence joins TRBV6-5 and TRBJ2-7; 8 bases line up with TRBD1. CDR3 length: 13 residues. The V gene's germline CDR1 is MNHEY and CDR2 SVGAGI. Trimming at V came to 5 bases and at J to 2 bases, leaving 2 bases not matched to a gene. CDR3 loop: CASSKGQAYEQYF. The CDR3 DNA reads TGTGCCAGCAGTAAGGGACAGGCCTACGAGCAGTACTTC.

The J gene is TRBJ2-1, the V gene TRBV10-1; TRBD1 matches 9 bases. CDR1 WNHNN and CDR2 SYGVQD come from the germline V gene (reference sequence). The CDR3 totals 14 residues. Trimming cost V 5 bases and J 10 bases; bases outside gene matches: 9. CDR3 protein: CASSTTQGAVEQFF. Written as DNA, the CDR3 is TGCGCCAGCAGTACCACACAGGGGGCAGTCGAGCAGTTCTTC.

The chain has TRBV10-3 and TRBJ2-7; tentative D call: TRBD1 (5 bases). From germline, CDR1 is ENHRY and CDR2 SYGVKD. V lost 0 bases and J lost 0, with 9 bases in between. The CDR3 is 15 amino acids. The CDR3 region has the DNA TGTGCCATCAGTGAGTCGACAGCTAGCTCCTACGAGCAGTACTTC. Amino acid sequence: CAISESTASSYEQYF.

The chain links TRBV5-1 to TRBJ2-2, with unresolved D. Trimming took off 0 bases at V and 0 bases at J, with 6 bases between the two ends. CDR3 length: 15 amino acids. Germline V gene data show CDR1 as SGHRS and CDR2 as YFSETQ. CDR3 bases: TGCGCCAGCAGCTTGGTTGGCTCGAACACCGGGGAGCTGTTTTTT. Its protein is CASSLVGSNTGELFF.

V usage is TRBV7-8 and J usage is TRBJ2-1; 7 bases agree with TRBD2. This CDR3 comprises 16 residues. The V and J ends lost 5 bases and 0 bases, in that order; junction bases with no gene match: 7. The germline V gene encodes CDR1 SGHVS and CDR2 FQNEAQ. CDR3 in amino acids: CASSRDLAASYNEQFF. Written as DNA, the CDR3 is TGTGCCAGCAGCAGGGACCTAGCGGCCTCCTACAATGAGCAGTTCTTC.

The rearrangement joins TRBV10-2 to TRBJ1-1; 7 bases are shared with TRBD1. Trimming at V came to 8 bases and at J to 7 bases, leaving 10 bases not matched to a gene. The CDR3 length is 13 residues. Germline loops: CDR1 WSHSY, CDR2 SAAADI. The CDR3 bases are TGCGCCAGCGGACGAGGACAGGAGAGTGAAGCTTTCTTT. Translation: CASGRGQESEAFF.

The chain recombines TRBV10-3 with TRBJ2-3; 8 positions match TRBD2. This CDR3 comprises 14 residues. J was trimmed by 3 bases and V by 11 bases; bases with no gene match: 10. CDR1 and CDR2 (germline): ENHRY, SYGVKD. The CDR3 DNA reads TGTGCCTCCAAGGGAAGCGGGAGTACAGATACGCAGTATTTT. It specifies CASKGSGSTDTQYF.

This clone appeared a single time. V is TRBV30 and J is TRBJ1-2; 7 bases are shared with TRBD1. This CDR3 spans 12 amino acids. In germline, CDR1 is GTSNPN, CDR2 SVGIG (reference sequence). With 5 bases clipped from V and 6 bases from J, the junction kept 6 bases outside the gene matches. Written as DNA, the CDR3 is TGTGCCTGGGGTCTACAGGGGCATGGCTACACCTTC. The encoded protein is CAWGLQGHGYTF.

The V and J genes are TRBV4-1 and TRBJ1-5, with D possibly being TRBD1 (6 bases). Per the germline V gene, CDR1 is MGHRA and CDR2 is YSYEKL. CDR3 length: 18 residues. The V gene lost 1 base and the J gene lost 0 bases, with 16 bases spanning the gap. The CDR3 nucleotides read TGCGCCAGCAGCCAAGGGGCTACAGGGTCTAGTAGCAATCAGCCCCAGCATTTT. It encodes CASSQGATGSSSNQPQHF.

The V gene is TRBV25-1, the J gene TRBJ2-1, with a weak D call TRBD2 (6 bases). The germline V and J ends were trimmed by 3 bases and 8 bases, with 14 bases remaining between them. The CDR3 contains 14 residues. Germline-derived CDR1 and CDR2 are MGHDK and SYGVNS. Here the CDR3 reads CASSDPGGRDEQFF. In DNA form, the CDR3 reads TGTGCCAGCAGTGACCCCGGGGGTCGGGATGAGCAGTTCTTC.

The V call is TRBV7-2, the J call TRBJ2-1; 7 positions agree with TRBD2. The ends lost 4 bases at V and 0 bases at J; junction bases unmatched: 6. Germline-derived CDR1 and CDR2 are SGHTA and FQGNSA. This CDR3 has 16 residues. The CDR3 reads CASSSKGGSSYNEQFF. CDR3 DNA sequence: TGTGCCAGCAGCTCTAAAGGCGGGAGCTCCTACAATGAGCAGTTCTTC.

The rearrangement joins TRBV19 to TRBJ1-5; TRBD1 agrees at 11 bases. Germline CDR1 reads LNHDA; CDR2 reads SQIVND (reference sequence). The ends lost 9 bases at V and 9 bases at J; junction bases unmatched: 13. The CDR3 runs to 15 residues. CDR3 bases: TGTGCCAGCATCCGGGACAGGGGGTCGTCAGGGCCCCAGCATTTT. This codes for CASIRDRGSSGPQHF.

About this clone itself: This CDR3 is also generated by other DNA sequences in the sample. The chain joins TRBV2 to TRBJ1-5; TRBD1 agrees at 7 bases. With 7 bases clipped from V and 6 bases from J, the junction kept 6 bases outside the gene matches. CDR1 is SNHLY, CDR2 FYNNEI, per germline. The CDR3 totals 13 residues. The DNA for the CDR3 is TGTGCCAGCACCTTGACAGGGCCTCAGCCCCAGCATTTT. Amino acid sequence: CASTLTGPQPQHF.

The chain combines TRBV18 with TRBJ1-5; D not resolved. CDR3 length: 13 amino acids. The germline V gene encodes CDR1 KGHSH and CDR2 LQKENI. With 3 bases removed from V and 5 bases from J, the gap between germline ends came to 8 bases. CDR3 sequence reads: CASSPTPDQPQHF. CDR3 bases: TGTGCCAGCTCACCTACTCCCGATCAGCCCCAGCATTTT.

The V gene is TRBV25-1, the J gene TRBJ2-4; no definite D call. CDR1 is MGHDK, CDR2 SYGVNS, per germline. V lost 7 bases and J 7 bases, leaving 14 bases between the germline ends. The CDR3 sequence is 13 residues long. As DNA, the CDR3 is TGTGCCAGCACGCAATCGGGTCAGAACATTCAGTACTTC. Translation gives CASTQSGQNIQYF.

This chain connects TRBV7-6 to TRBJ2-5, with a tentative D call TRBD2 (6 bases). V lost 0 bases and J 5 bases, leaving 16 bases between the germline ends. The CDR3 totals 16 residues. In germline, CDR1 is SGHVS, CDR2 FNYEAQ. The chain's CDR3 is CASSLAPPDGGETQYF. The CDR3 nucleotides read TGTGCCAGCAGCTTAGCGCCGCCGGACGGGGGTGAGACCCAGTACTTC.

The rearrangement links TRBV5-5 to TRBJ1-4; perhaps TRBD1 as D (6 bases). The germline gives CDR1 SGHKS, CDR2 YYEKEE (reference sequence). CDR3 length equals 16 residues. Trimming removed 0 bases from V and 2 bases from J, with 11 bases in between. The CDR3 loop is CASSLAGGATNEKLFF. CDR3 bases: TGTGCCAGCAGCTTGGCCGGGGGGGCGACTAATGAAAAACTGTTTTTT.

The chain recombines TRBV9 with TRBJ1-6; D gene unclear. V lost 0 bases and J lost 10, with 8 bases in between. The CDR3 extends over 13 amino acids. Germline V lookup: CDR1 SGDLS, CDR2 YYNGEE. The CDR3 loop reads CASSVGAGSPLHF. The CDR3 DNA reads TGTGCCAGCAGCGTAGGGGCTGGATCACCCCTCCACTTT.

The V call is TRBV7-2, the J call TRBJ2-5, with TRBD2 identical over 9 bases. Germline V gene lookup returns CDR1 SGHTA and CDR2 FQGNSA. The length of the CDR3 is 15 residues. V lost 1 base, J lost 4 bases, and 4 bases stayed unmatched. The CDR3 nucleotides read TGTGCCAGCAGCTTAGGTAGCGGGAGAACAGAGACCCAGTACTTC. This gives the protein CASSLGSGRTETQYF.

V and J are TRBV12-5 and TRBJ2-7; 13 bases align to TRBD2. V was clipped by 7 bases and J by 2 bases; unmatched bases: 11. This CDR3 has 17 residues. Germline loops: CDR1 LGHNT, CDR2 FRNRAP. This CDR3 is CASVEGLAGEPPYEQYF. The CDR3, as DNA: TGTGCTAGTGTCGAAGGACTAGCGGGAGAACCGCCCTACGAGCAGTACTTC.

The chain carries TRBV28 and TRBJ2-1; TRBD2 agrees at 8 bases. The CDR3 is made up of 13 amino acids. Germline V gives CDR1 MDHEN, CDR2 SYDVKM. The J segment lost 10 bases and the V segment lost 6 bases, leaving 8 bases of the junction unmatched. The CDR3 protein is CASSLGLVNEQFF. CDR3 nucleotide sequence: TGTGCCAGCAGCCTGGGACTAGTTAACGAGCAGTTCTTC.

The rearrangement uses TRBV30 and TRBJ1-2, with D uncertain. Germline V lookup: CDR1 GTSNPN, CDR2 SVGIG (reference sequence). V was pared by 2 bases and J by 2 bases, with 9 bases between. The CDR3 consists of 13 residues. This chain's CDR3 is CAWSRRRNYGYTF. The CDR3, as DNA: TGTGCCTGGAGTCGCAGGAGGAACTATGGCTACACCTTC.